This T cell receptor (beta chain) came from a study of OX40 agonist ivuxolimab in advanced cancers. The protocol was immunoSEQ multiplex PCR, while the TCRdb copy is restricted to in-frame clones and leaves out a portion. The table includes about 58,000 clones, 80% to 90% detected once. The germline V gene has CDR1 SGHRS and CDR2 YFSETQ. Trimming removed 4 bases at V and 3 bases at J, with 11 bases between. The CDR3 is 13 amino acids. This clone was recorded only once. This chain connects TRBV5-1 to TRBJ2-7, with a tentative D call TRBD1 (6 bases). Sequencing was performed on CD4+ or CD8+ T cells sorted from blood, taken in a trial of the OX40 agonist ivuxolimab. This TCR was sampled from an adult with an advanced solid tumor such as melanoma, head and neck, liver or kidney cancer. The CDR3 sequence: CASSPGQIYEQYF. As DNA, the CDR3 is TGCGCCAGCAGCCCCGGACAGATCTACGAGCAGTACTTC.